This T cell receptor beta chain was observed in a study of T cells in Graves' hyperthyroidism and ophthalmopathy. What was amplified from RNA transcripts were TCR beta CDR3 regions. Initially, a first-round RT-PCR of the TCR CDR3 employed the HTBI primer set. TCRdb passed the multiplex PCR reads through MiXCR, listing each CDR3 protein once. The table has 85,000 to 110,000 distinct CDR3 sequences, over 45% seen once. The CDR3 has 15 residues. Looked up from germline, CDR1 is DFQATT and CDR2 is SNEGSKA (reference sequence). V was shortened by 2 bases and J by 2 bases, with 15 bases between the two germline ends.

Sequenced: blood. The source of this sequence is a man between 40 and 49 years old with Graves' hyperthyroidism. V gene TRBV20-1 combines with J gene TRBJ1-2; TRBD1 might be the D (5 bases). The CDR3 nucleotides read TGCAGTGCTAGACCCGGGACGGCGAAAAACTATGGCTACACCTTC. This encodes CSARPGTAKNYGYTF.